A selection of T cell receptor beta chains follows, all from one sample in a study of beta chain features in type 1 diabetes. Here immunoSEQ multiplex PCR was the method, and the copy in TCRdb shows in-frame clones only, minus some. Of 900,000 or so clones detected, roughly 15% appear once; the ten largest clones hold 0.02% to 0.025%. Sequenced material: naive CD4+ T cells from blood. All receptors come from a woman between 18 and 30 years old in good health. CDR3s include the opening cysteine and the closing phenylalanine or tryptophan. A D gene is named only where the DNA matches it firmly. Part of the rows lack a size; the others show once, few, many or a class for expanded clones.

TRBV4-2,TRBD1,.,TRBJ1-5,TGTGCCAGCAGCTCCGCATGGACAGGGTTTGAGCCCCAGCATTTT,CASSSAWTGFEPQHF
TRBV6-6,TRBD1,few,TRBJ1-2,TGTGCCAGCAGCCCCGACAGGGCATATGGCTACACCTTC,CASSPDRAYGYTF
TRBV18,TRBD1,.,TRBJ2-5,TGTGCCGTCTCAGGACAGGCCGTTGGAGAGACCCAGTACTTC,CAVSGQAVGETQYF
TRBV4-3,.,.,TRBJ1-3,TGCGCCAGCAGCCAAGGGTTGTGGTCGGTGCGCTCTGGAAACACCATATATTTT,CASSQGLWSVRSGNTIYF
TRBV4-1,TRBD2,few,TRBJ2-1,TGCGCCAGCAGTCCTGGTCGGACTAGCGCTGACAATGAGCAGTTCTTC,CASSPGRTSADNEQFF
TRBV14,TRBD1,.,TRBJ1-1,TGTGCCAGCAGCCAAGTGCCAGGGGGCAACACTGAAGCTTTCTTT,CASSQVPGGNTEAFF
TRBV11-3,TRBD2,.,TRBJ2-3,TGTGCCAGCAGCCCCGGCGGGAGTTTCACAGATACGCAGTATTTT,CASSPGGSFTDTQYF
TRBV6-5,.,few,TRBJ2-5,TGTGCCAGCAGTTACGTTGGGGAGACCCAGTACTTC,CASSYVGETQYF
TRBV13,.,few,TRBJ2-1,TGTGCCAGCAGCTCAACACCGGGAAGGACACCCTCCTACAATGAGCAGTTCTTC,CASSSTPGRTPSYNEQFF
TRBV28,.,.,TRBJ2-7,TGTGCCAGCAGTTTACGGCAGGGCACCTACGAGCAGTACTTC,CASSLRQGTYEQYF
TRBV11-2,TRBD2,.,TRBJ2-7,TGTGCCAGCAGCGCCCCCCTAGCGGCAACCTACGAGCAGTACTTC,CASSAPLAATYEQYF
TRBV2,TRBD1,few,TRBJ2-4,TGTGCCAGCAGTCGGACAGGGTGGAACATTCAGTACTTC,CASSRTGWNIQYF
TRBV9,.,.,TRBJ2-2,TGTGCCAGCAGCGTAGGCGGTAGCGGGAACACCGGGGAGCTGTTTTTT,CASSVGGSGNTGELFF
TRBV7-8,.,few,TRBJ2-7,TGTGCCAGCAGCTTCGCGGGGAGCTCCTACGAGCAGTACTTC,CASSFAGSSYEQYF
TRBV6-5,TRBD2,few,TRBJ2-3,TGTGCCAGCAGACTAGCGGGAGGAGATACGCAGTATTTT,CASRLAGGDTQYF
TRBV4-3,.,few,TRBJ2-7,TGCGCCAGCAGCCAACAGGGGGGCTCCTACGAGCAGTACTTC,CASSQQGGSYEQYF
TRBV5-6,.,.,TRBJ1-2,TGTGCCAGCAGCACCTACAGCCCCTACGGCTACACCTTC,CASSTYSPYGYTF
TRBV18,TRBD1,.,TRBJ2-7,TGTGCCAGCTCACCGAGACAGGGTGTCTACGAGCAGTACTTC,CASSPRQGVYEQYF
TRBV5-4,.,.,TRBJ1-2,TGTGCCAGCAGCCGTCCTACCGGGGGTAGGGGCTACACCTTC,CASSRPTGGRGYTF
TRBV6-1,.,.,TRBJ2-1,TGTGCCAGCTTCCCCAGTCCCAGAGTGTACAATGAGCAGTTCTTC,CASFPSPRVYNEQFF
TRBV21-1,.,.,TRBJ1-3,TGTGCCAGCAGCAAAGTTTGGGGAAACACCATATATTTT,CASSKVWGNTIYF
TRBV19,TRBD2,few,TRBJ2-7,TGTGCCAGTAGTCCACGGGGGACTAGCGGGAGAGGTGGCTACGAGCAGTACTTC,CASSPRGTSGRGGYEQYF
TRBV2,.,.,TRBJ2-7,TGTGCCAGCCGCGAAGAGGGTGGCGAGCAGTACTTC,CASREEGGEQYF
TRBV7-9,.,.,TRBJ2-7,TGTGCCAGCAGCTCCAGGGGACCTCCCTACGAGCAGTACTTC,CASSSRGPPYEQYF
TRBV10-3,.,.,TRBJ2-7,TGTGCCATCAGTGGTCGAACAGAGGCCTACGAGCAGTACTTC,CAISGRTEAYEQYF
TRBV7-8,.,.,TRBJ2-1,TGTGCCATCCCCCCGGCGGGACTCATAGCCTACAATGAGCAGTTCTTC,CAIPPAGLIAYNEQFF
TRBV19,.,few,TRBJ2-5,TGTGCCAGTAGTATATTGGACAGAGAGACCCAGTACTTC,CASSILDRETQYF
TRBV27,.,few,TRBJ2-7,TGTGCCAGCAGTCCCTTTCCTTTTTTAGGAGAGCAGTACTTC,CASSPFPFLGEQYF
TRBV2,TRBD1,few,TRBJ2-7,TGTGCCAGCAGTGAGCAGGGACAGGGGTACGAGCAGTACTTC,CASSEQGQGYEQYF
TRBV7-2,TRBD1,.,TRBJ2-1,TGTGCCAGCAGCTTTCGGACAGGGAACAATGAGCAGTTCTTC,CASSFRTGNNEQFF
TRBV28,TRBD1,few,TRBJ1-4,TGTGCCAGCGTTGAGTCGGGGACAGTGGAAAAACTGTTTTTT,CASVESGTVEKLFF
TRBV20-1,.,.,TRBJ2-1,TGCAGTGCTGGACGAGTGTCACAGTTCTTC,CSAGRVSQFF
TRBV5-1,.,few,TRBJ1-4,TGCGCCAGCAGCCGGGACAACAATGAAAAACTGTTTTTT,CASSRDNNEKLFF
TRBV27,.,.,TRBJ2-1,TGTGCCAGCAGTTGGAGCCGGGGGTACAATGAGCAGTTCTTC,CASSWSRGYNEQFF
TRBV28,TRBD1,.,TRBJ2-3,TGTGCCAGCAGCCCGACAGGGGGCGGGAGGGATACGCAGTATTTT,CASSPTGGGRDTQYF
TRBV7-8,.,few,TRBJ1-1,TGTGCCAGCAGCTACCGGAGGACAAGAGAAGCTTTCTTT,CASSYRRTREAFF